What follows are 26 T cell receptor beta chains derived from one specimen sequenced in a study of OX40 agonist ivuxolimab in advanced cancers. The library was generated by the immunoSEQ multiplex PCR assay. TCRdb provides this immuneACCESS table in a form limited to in-frame rearrangements. Some clones are lacking; in checked studies, under half of them reflect an unresolved V gene, and why the rest are absent is not known. The sample table records fewer than 85,000 clones; roughly 84% of these occur just once. 5.5% to 8% of the sample is in the top ten clones. Sample: CD4+ or CD8+ T cells sorted from blood, taken in a trial of the OX40 agonist ivuxolimab. The source is an adult with an advanced solid tumor such as melanoma, head and neck, liver or kidney cancer.

To note about this clone: The junction shows a germline mismatch at one end, possibly a read error. This rearrangement joins TRBV29-1 to TRBJ1-1; 8 bases are a match to TRBD1. The V gene's germline CDR1 is SQVTM and CDR2 ANQGSEA. This CDR3 contains 14 residues. CDR3 region: CRVGQGSMNTEAFF. The CDR3 DNA is TGCAGAGTTGGACAGGGTAGTATGAACACTGAAGCTTTCTTT.

This chain links TRBV28 with TRBJ1-1, with no clear D. In germline, CDR1 is MDHEN, CDR2 SYDVKM. V lost 8 bases to trimming and J lost 3 bases, with 7 bases between them. The CDR3 has 11 amino acids. The DNA of the CDR3 is TGTGCCAGCTTCCGGTACACTGAAGCTTTCTTT. This translates into CASFRYTEAFF. Drawing the rest from reference TRBV28 and TRBJ1-1, the complete variable domain is DVKVTQSSRYLVKRTGEKVFLECVQDMDHENMFWYRQDPGLGLRLIYFSYDVKMKEKGDIPEGYSVSREKKERFSLILESASTNQTSMYLCASFRYTEAFFGQGTRLTVV.

V and J are TRBV11-2 and TRBJ2-4; D may be TRBD1 (6 bases). The ends were cut back, 7 bases at V and 1 base at J, with 17 bases in the middle. Germline V lookup: CDR1 SGHAT, CDR2 FQNNGV. This CDR3 has 16 residues. The CDR3 is CASNLGDKGAKNIQYF. Here the CDR3 DNA reads TGTGCCAGCAACCTAGGGGACAAAGGGGCCAAAAACATTCAGTACTTC.

This sequence joins TRBV27 and TRBJ2-1; 13 nucleotides agree with TRBD2. Germline assignment: CDR1 MNHEY and CDR2 SMNVEV (reference sequence). After removal of 7 bases from V and 6 bases from J, the junction contained 9 bases not matched to a gene. This CDR3 is built from 16 residues. The DNA of the CDR3 is TGTGCCAGCAATGGCCTACTAGCGGGGGGGCGCAATGAGCAGTTCTTC. It codes for CASNGLLAGGRNEQFF.

V is TRBV7-2 and J is TRBJ1-1; TRBD1 matches 9 bases. V was clipped by 7 bases and J by 8 bases; unmatched bases: 5. There are 12 residues in the CDR3. From germline, CDR1 is SGHTA and CDR2 FQGNSA. CDR3 nucleotides: TGTGCCAGCAAAACAGGGGGCGCGGAAGCTTTCTTT. It yields the protein CASKTGGAEAFF.

This clone has just a few counts. CDR3 sequence (DNA): TGTGCCAGCAGCGCCTTAACAGGGTCCTACGAGCAGTACTTC. Protein sequence: CASSALTGSYEQYF. V is TRBV6-5 and J is TRBJ2-7; D may be TRBD1 (6 bases). The CDR3 runs to 14 residues. The germline CDR1 and CDR2 sequences are MNHEY and SVGAGI. V dropped 6 bases and J dropped 1 base, with 13 bases sitting between them.

The chain joins TRBV5-1 to TRBJ1-3; TRBD1 matches 12 bases. Germline CDR1 SGHRS, CDR2 YFSETQ. The CDR3 loop spans 16 amino acids. After removal of 4 bases from V and 2 bases from J, the junction contained 4 bases not matched to a gene. The CDR3 spells CASSPGQGAPGNTIYF. Written as DNA, the CDR3 is TGCGCCAGCAGCCCGGGACAGGGGGCGCCTGGAAACACCATATATTTT.

This chain connects TRBV5-6 to TRBJ2-2; TRBD1 agrees at 9 bases. The length of the CDR3 is 17 residues. Germline values: CDR1 SGHDT, CDR2 YYEEEE. V dropped 2 bases and J dropped 5; count of bases not matched to a gene: 10. The CDR3 loop reads CASSFPPGQGGTGELFF. DNA of the CDR3: TGTGCCAGCAGCTTTCCCCCGGGACAGGGTGGTACCGGGGAGCTGTTTTTT.

The chain has TRBV28 and TRBJ2-5; D gene unclear. The CDR3 totals 11 residues. V shed 5 bases and J shed 11 bases, with 12 bases lying between them. Per germline, CDR1 MDHEN and CDR2 SYDVKM. CDR3 in amino acids: CASSLQKEQYF. The CDR3 nucleotides read TGTGCCAGCAGTCTCCAGAAGGAGCAGTACTTC. The entire variable domain, with the rest obtained from reference TRBV28 and TRBJ2-5, is as follows: DVKVTQSSRYLVKRTGEKVFLECVQDMDHENMFWYRQDPGLGLRLIYFSYDVKMKEKGDIPEGYSVSREKKERFSLILESASTNQTSMYLCASSLQKEQYFGPGTRLLVL.

J is TRBJ1-5 and V is TRBV6-5; D gene ambiguous. The CDR3 has 15 residues. In germline, CDR1 is MNHEY, CDR2 SVGAGI. Trimming removed 7 bases at V and 1 base at J, with 14 bases between. The CDR3 loop reads CASKMLAQSNQPQHF. The CDR3 nucleotides read TGTGCCAGCAAAATGTTAGCGCAGAGCAATCAGCCCCAGCATTTT.

This clone has only a few counts. The rearrangement links TRBV4-1 to TRBJ1-4; the D is unclear. Germline assignment: CDR1 MGHRA and CDR2 YSYEKL. The CDR3 loop spans 13 amino acids. Trimming took 1 base from V and 8 from J, leaving 8 bases between them. The CDR3 nucleotides read TGCGCCAGCAGCCAAGCACCTAGGGAAAAACTGTTTTTT. Protein: CASSQAPREKLFF.

The CDR3 region is CASSFQDPQSYGYTF. The CDR3 bases are TGTGCCAGCAGCTTTCAAGATCCGCAAAGCTATGGCTACACCTTC. The gene calls are TRBV5-6 and TRBJ1-2; D is unresolved. The V and J ends lost 2 bases and 4 bases respectively, with 15 bases between them. Germline assignment: CDR1 SGHDT and CDR2 YYEEEE. The CDR3 extends over 15 amino acids.

J is TRBJ2-1 and V is TRBV27; D is undetermined. Germline-derived CDR1 and CDR2 are MNHEY and SMNVEV (reference sequence). The germline V and J ends were trimmed by 1 base and 6 bases, with 4 bases remaining between them. CDR3 length: 12 residues. The DNA for the CDR3 is TGTGCCAGCAGTTTATGGGGCAATGAGCAGTTCTTC. The encoded protein is CASSLWGNEQFF.

This chain joins TRBV7-6 and TRBJ2-2; TRBD1 matches at 7 bases. The V segment lost 5 bases and the J segment 4 bases; nucleotides outside the gene matches: 10. Looked up from germline, CDR1 is SGHVS and CDR2 is FNYEAQ. This CDR3 comprises 16 residues. CDR3 region: CASSPLWTGLTGELFF. CDR3 bases: TGTGCCAGCAGCCCGCTCTGGACAGGCCTCACCGGGGAGCTGTTTTTT.

This clone was counted a single time. The chain joins TRBV6-5 to TRBJ1-1, with a weak D call TRBD1 (5 bases). V dropped 0 bases and J dropped 8 bases, with 7 bases sitting between them. CDR3 length: 12 amino acids. The germline gives CDR1 MNHEY, CDR2 SVGAGI. CDR3 residues: CASSYSGGEAFF. As DNA, the CDR3 is TGTGCCAGCAGTTACTCCGGGGGGGAAGCTTTCTTT.

As concerns this clone: Relative to the germline gene, one junction end is altered; a read error may explain this. The CDR3 here is CASSLGRGQFPF. The CDR3 coding sequence is TGTGCCAGCAGCTTAGGCAGGGGGCAGTTCCCTTTT. The chain joins TRBV7-2 to TRBJ2-3; 8 bases line up with TRBD1. From germline, CDR1 is SGHTA and CDR2 FQGNSA. The CDR3 is made up of 12 amino acids.

The chain combines TRBV11-2 with TRBJ1-1; TRBD1 matches 8 bases. This CDR3 has 13 amino acids. Germline values: CDR1 SGHAT, CDR2 FQNNGV. V shed 2 bases and J 11 bases; nucleotides not matched to a gene: 7. The CDR3 DNA follows: TGTGCCAGCAGCTTACAGGGGGCGCGTGGGGCTTTCTTT. It codes for CASSLQGARGAFF.

The chain carries TRBV18 and TRBJ1-1, with D uncertain. Trimming left V 1 base short and J 5 bases short, with 8 bases between. In germline, CDR1 is KGHSH, CDR2 LQKENI. This CDR3 has 13 residues. This chain's CDR3 is CASSPLGGTEAFF. The CDR3 DNA sequence: TGTGCCAGCTCACCACTCGGCGGGACTGAAGCTTTCTTT.

The chain has TRBV19 and TRBJ1-1; D is perhaps TRBD1 (5 bases). Germline CDR1 is LNHDA and CDR2 is SQIVND (reference sequence). The V end was cut by 5 bases, the J end by 7 bases, with 14 bases between. This CDR3 has 13 amino acids. This CDR3 is CASSEDGQGEAFF. The CDR3 nucleotides read TGTGCCAGTAGTGAGGACGGGCAGGGTGAAGCTTTCTTT.

This chain links TRBV20-1 with TRBJ1-2; D is unclear. V lost 1 base, J lost 10 bases, and 10 bases lay in between. The germline V gene encodes CDR1 DFQATT and CDR2 SNEGSKA (reference sequence). The CDR3 covers 11 residues. The CDR3 loop reads CSARGPGDYTF. DNA of the CDR3: TGCAGTGCTAGAGGGCCCGGTGACTACACCTTC.

This clone was detected once. The chain recombines TRBV28 with TRBJ2-7; 8 bases match TRBD1. The V gene's germline CDR1 is MDHEN and CDR2 SYDVKM. J lost 4 bases, V lost 3 bases, and 11 bases had no gene match. CDR3 length: 16 residues. Here the CDR3 reads CASSLVTGGRRYEQYF. The CDR3 coding sequence is TGTGCCAGCAGTTTGGTTACAGGGGGAAGAAGGTACGAGCAGTACTTC. Combining the CDR3 with reference TRBV28 and TRBJ2-7 gives the whole variable domain DVKVTQSSRYLVKRTGEKVFLECVQDMDHENMFWYRQDPGLGLRLIYFSYDVKMKEKGDIPEGYSVSREKKERFSLILESASTNQTSMYLCASSLVTGGRRYEQYFGPGTRLTVT.

CDR3 protein: CASSQETAYNSPLHF. For the CDR3, the DNA is TGCGCCAGCAGCCAAGAGACCGCCTATAATTCACCCCTCCACTTT. This chain joins TRBV4-1 and TRBJ1-6; D remains unclear. V dropped 0 bases and J dropped 2 bases, with 5 bases sitting between them. The germline V gene encodes CDR1 MGHRA and CDR2 YSYEKL. The CDR3 is made up of 15 amino acids.

The chain carries TRBV19 and TRBJ1-5, with no clear D. Germline CDR1 reads LNHDA; CDR2 reads SQIVND (reference sequence). The CDR3 runs to 13 residues. V lost 6 bases, J lost 9 bases, and 15 bases lay in between. CDR3 nucleotides: TGTGCCAGTAGCCAACTTCTTCATGGGCCCCAGCATTTT. Translated: CASSQLLHGPQHF.

This clone was observed a single time. The chain's CDR3 is CASSLRSRPLNTDTQYF. The CDR3 region has the DNA TGTGCCAGCAGTTTACGGTCACGGCCCTTGAATACAGATACGCAGTATTTT. The chain couples TRBV28 to TRBJ2-3; D is undetermined. Germline V gene sequence: CDR1 MDHEN, CDR2 SYDVKM. The CDR3 has 17 residues. Trimming cost V 2 bases and J 3 bases, with 18 bases left between them.

The V and J genes are TRBV27 and TRBJ1-1; 8 nucleotides align to TRBD1. This CDR3 spans 14 amino acids. CDR1 and CDR2 from the germline V gene are MNHEY and SMNVEV (reference sequence). V shed 5 bases, J shed 5 bases, and the junction held 7 bases outside the gene matches. CDR3 nucleotides: TGTGCCAGCAGTGATGGACAGGGTGGGACTGAAGCTTTCTTT. As protein: CASSDGQGGTEAFF.

The count of this clone is one. This chain joins TRBV7-7 and TRBJ2-1; 9 bases are shared with TRBD1. V lost 1 base, J lost 9 bases, and 10 bases stayed unmatched. The CDR3 totals 16 residues. CDR1 and CDR2 (germline): SSHAT, FNYEAQ (reference sequence). The CDR3 loop is CASSLVAGQGGSEQFF. The CDR3 DNA sequence: TGTGCCAGCAGCTTAGTTGCGGGACAGGGTGGCAGTGAGCAGTTCTTC. Full variable domain (outside the CDR3, taken from reference TRBV7-7 and TRBJ2-1): GAGVSQSPRYKVTKRGQDVTLRCDPISSHATLYWYQQALGQGPEFLTYFNYEAQPDKSGLPSDRFSAERPEGSISTLTIQRTEQRDSAMYRCASSLVAGQGGSEQFFGPGTRLTVL.